This TCR beta chain was sequenced during a study of blood T cell repertoires in COVID-19. Study at large: Researchers got acute and convalescent COVID-19 samples from the United States, Italy and Spain.

Trimming at V came to 5 bases and at J to 4 bases, leaving 6 bases not matched to a gene. CDR1 is SGHTA, CDR2 FQGNSA, per germline. The CDR3 is made up of 15 amino acids. Original methodology: Scientists estimated how many nucleated cells there were by amplifying reference gene primers. Data came from immunoSEQ multiplex PCR; TCRdb stores just in-frame clones and leaves some out. V and J calls plus clone size are reproduced from that table; the DNA served to infer D and trimming. The sample consists of more than 200,000 clones, approximately 80% of them appearing once. The receptor comes from a woman older than 75 with acute or convalescent COVID-19. Material for sequencing was peripheral blood. The rearrangement joins TRBV7-2 to TRBJ2-1, with TRBD1 matching 9 bases. CDR3 bases: TGTGCCAGCAGCGGACCGGGACAGGGATACAATGAGCAGTTCTTC. This gives the protein CASSGPGQGYNEQFF.